The clone carrying this TCR beta chain was picked up one time. Trimming left V 3 bases short and J 3 bases short, with 18 bases between. In germline, CDR1 is MGHRA, CDR2 YSYEKL. The CDR3 is 17 residues long. This entry comes from a study of blood T cell repertoires in COVID-19. Study in general: The samples span acute and convalescent COVID-19 from the United States, Italy and Spain.

Assay used: immunoSEQ multiplex PCR; TCRdb lists only in-frame clones, some missing. The sample has fewer than 600,000 clones; roughly 90% are singletons. Self-reported history from a screening survey and questionnaire set each donor's cohort. Two negative PCRs, clearance, or symptom resolution were required of recovered Cohort 3 donors. The rearrangement uses TRBV4-1 and TRBJ2-1; possibly TRBD2 for D (5 bases). The sequence was obtained from a woman in her 40s who had recovered from COVID-19. The sample comprised PBMCs or T cells enriched from blood (not recorded which). The CDR3 region is CASSHRRPAVDYNEQFF. Written as DNA, the CDR3 is TGCGCCAGCAGCCACAGACGTCCAGCGGTAGACTACAATGAGCAGTTCTTC.